The 10 T cell receptor beta chains listed next were all sequenced from one sample in a study of T cells in women clearing cervical HPV infection. The method was immunoSEQ multiplex PCR; TCRdb's version includes in-frame clones alone and lacks a portion of them. This table holds over 15,000 clones. The sample was blood buffy coat. All receptors derive from a woman aged 18 to 75 with a cervical HPV16 infection that either progressed to CIN3+ or cleared (not recorded which).

Regarding this clone: The read terminates 3 residues ahead of where the CDR3 ends, so the germline J gene completes it. The V and J genes are TRBV7-6 and TRBJ1-6, with a possible D match to TRBD1 (5 bases). This CDR3 is built from 14 residues. Trimming removed 5 bases at V and 9 bases at J, with 14 bases between. Germline V CDR1 and CDR2: SGHVS, FNYEAQ. The covered CDR3 bases are TGTGCCAGCAGCGCCCAGGGTTTAAGTTCACCC. Its protein product is CASSAQGLSSP. The complete CDR3 sequence is CASSAQGLSSPLHF.

Details on this clone: The missing CDR3 end, 3 residues past where the read stops, is filled in from the germline J gene. The chain carries TRBV7-2 and TRBJ2-2; 8 bases match TRBD2. Germline assignment: CDR1 SGHTA and CDR2 FQGNSA. CDR3 length equals 14 residues. The sequenced part of the CDR3 DNA is TGTGCCAGCAGCCTCGGGCTAGCGGGCGAAAAG. This encodes CASSLGLAGEK. The CDR3 reads in full as CASSLGLAGEKLFF.

Comment on this clone: The CDR3 end falls 3 residues outside the read, so it is completed with the germline J gene. The chain links TRBV11-2 to TRBJ2-7; D is uncertain. Between the trimmed V and J ends, which lost 5 bases and 1 base, there was a span of 9 bases. CDR1 and CDR2 (germline): SGHAT, FQNNGV. This CDR3 has 13 residues. Partial CDR3 DNA: TGTGCCAGCAGCCGAGGCCTTTCCTACGAG. Translated, it gives CASSRGLSYE. The CDR3, in full, reads CASSRGLSYEQYF.

Comments on this clone: The read terminates 3 residues ahead of where the CDR3 ends, so the germline J gene completes it. V is TRBV20-1 and J is TRBJ2-7; maybe TRBD1 (6 bases). The CDR3 consists of 14 residues. Per germline, CDR1 DFQATT and CDR2 SNEGSKA (reference sequence). V dropped 5 bases and J dropped 4 bases, with 18 bases sitting between them. The part of the CDR3 DNA that was read is TGCAGTGCTGGGACCCGGGACACCTTATACGAG. Translating it yields CSAGTRDTLYE. The full CDR3 reads CSAGTRDTLYEQYF.

With regard to this clone: With the read ending 3 residues before the CDR3 end, the germline J gene is used to fill in that end. This rearrangement joins TRBV19 to TRBJ2-1; D not certain. Trimming left V 3 bases short and J 2 bases short, with 5 bases between. There are 13 residues in the CDR3. Germline V CDR1 and CDR2: LNHDA, SQIVND (reference sequence). The CDR3 bases that were read are TGTGCCAGTAGTATCCAGACCTACAATGAG. It translates to CASSIQTYNE. The CDR3 reads in full as CASSIQTYNEQFF.

Worth noting for this clone: Read data end 3 residues before the CDR3 end; the end is taken from the germline J gene. The chain recombines TRBV30 with TRBJ2-7; weak D call: TRBD2 (5 bases). The germline V gene encodes CDR1 GTSNPN and CDR2 SVGIG (reference sequence). With 1 base removed from V and 4 bases from J, the gap between germline ends came to 20 bases. The CDR3 covers 16 residues. The CDR3 loop reads CAWSGLRGGSLYEQYF. CDR3 DNA, as far as it was read: TGTGCCTGGAGTGGTCTTCGCGGAGGTAGTTTGTACGAG.

Turning to this clone: The read finishes 3 residues shy of the CDR3 end, and the germline J gene is used to complete it. This chain links TRBV7-9 with TRBJ2-5; tentative D call: TRBD1 (5 bases). Trimming removed 1 base at V and 0 bases at J, with 6 bases between. This CDR3 has 14 amino acids. Looked up from germline, CDR1 is SEHNR and CDR2 is FQNEAQ (reference sequence). The sequenced part of the CDR3 DNA is TGTGCCAGCAGCTTAGTCAGGGACCAAGAGACC. Translating it yields CASSLVRDQET. The CDR3, in full, reads CASSLVRDQETQYF.

Concerning this clone itself: A read error may account for a junction end that differs from germline. The CDR3 goes on 3 residues after the read ends, and that part is filled in from the germline J gene. This rearrangement joins TRBV7-6 to TRBJ1-3; D gene ambiguous. This CDR3 comprises 14 residues. Germline V gene data show CDR1 as SGHVS and CDR2 as FNYEAQ. The sequenced part of the CDR3 DNA is TGTGCCAGCAGCTTATTACTCCCCCCAGACACT. Protein sequence: CASSLLLPPDT. The entire CDR3 reads CASSLLLPPDTIYF.

A remark on this clone: The read comes to an end 3 residues before the CDR3 does, leaving the germline J gene to fill in the end. The chain is built from TRBV6-1 and TRBJ1-2; 8 nucleotides match TRBD1. The CDR3 has 17 residues. Germline V CDR1 and CDR2: MNHNS, SASEGT. This CDR3 is CASSENGDRLPTDTYTF. The DNA read from the CDR3 is TGTGCCAGCAGTGAAAATGGGGACAGGCTTCCCACAGATACC.

In the case of this clone: Read sequence stops 3 residues before the CDR3 end, and the germline J gene provides the missing end. The gene calls are TRBV19 and TRBJ1-2; TRBD1 is a possible D gene (5 bases). This CDR3 spans 12 amino acids. CDR1 is LNHDA and CDR2 is SQIVND in the germline V gene (reference sequence). The CDR3: CASSVDKVTYTF. CDR3 DNA (partial): TGTGCCAGTAGTGTGGACAAGGTGACC.